The 32 T cell receptor beta chains below were found in one sample sequenced in a study of Graves' ophthalmopathy and Graves' hyperthyroidism. Amplification from RNA transcripts yielded the TCR beta CDR3 regions. An opening RT-PCR round employed HTBI primers and preceded a second-round multiplex PCR. MiXCR, applied by TCRdb to the multiplex PCR reads, yields one record per CDR3 protein. The sample consists of 650,000 to 900,000 distinct CDR3 sequences, 40% of them appearing once. Sequenced input: peripheral blood. The receptors derive from an adult man with Graves' ophthalmopathy.

This clonotype has at least ten counts. The chain joins TRBV2 to TRBJ2-5; D is perhaps TRBD1 (6 bases). This CDR3 spans 14 amino acids. Germline CDR1 and CDR2: SNHLY and FYNNEI. Trimming pared 6 bases from V and 7 bases from J, leaving 18 bases between. CDR3 bases: TGTGCCAGCAGCCAGTGGGGGCCTTCTGCGACCCAGTACTTC. Translation gives CASSQWGPSATQYF.

The CDR3 DNA is TGTGCCAGCAGCCCCTCTTTCTTT. Its translation is CASSPSFF. This rearrangement joins TRBV7-9 to TRBJ1-1, with D uncertain. The CDR3 is 8 residues long. V was clipped by 5 bases and J by 12 bases, with 4 bases between them. Germline assignment: CDR1 SEHNR and CDR2 FQNEAQ (reference sequence).

The chain employs TRBV10-3 and TRBJ2-2, with 8 bases matching TRBD1. The V gene's germline CDR1 is ENHRY and CDR2 SYGVKD. The CDR3 covers 15 residues. Losses at the gene ends were 6 bases for V and 4 bases for J; bases not matched to a gene: 7. CDR3 DNA sequence: TGTGCCATCAGCCTGGACAGGGTGGGCACCGGGGAGCTGTTTTTT. It translates to CAISLDRVGTGELFF.

V and J are TRBV2 and TRBJ1-3; 9 nucleotides line up with TRBD1. The length of the CDR3 is 14 residues. V was pared by 8 bases and J by 4 bases, with 6 bases of the junction left unmatched. The V gene's germline CDR1 is SNHLY and CDR2 FYNNEI. The CDR3 protein is CASGETGGGNTIYF. The CDR3 DNA reads TGTGCCAGCGGAGAGACAGGGGGGGGAAACACCATATATTTT. Supplemented by reference TRBV2 and TRBJ1-3, the full variable domain reads EPEVTQTPSHQVTQMGQEVILRCVPISNHLYFYWYRQILGQKVEFLVSFYNNEISEKSEIFDDQFSVERPDGSNFTLKIRSTKLEDSAMYFCASGETGGGNTIYFGEGSWLTVV.

This clonotype has at least ten counts. The rearrangement links TRBV10-3 to TRBJ1-5; 10 nucleotides line up with TRBD1. The V and J ends lost 6 bases and 5 bases, in that order; junction bases with no gene match: 7. The CDR3 sequence is 15 residues long. The germline gives CDR1 ENHRY, CDR2 SYGVKD. In nucleotides, the CDR3 is TGTGCCATCAGCGAAGGGACAGGGGCTTATCAGCCCCAGCATTTT. This gives the protein CAISEGTGAYQPQHF.

V and J are TRBV6-5 and TRBJ2-1; D tentatively fits TRBD1 or TRBD2 (5 bases each). The CDR3 is 13 amino acids. CDR1 MNHEY and CDR2 SVGAGI come from the germline V gene. The V end lost 0 bases, the J end lost 15 bases, and 15 bases lay between the germline ends. The chain's CDR3 is CASSYSGTTQLFF. In DNA, the CDR3 is TGTGCCAGCAGTTACTCCGGGACGACCCAGTTGTTCTTC.

Note on this clonotype: One end of the junction does not line up with germline, which may come from a read error. The gene calls are TRBV7-9 and TRBJ1-4; possible D gene TRBD1, 6 bases. The CDR3 sequence is 15 residues long. Germline loops: CDR1 SEHNR, CDR2 FQNEAQ (reference sequence). The CDR3 region is CASSQEGGANEKLFF. The CDR3 bases are TGCGCCAGCAGCCAAGAAGGGGGAGCTAATGAAAAACTGTTTTTT. The full variable domain, in which reference TRBV7-9 and TRBJ1-4 provide the parts outside the CDR3, is DTGVSQNPRHKITKRGQNVTFRCDPISEHNRLYWYRQTLGQGPEFLTYFQNEAQLEKSRLLSDRFSAERPKGSFSTLEIQRTEQGDSAMYLCASSQEGGANEKLFFGSGTQLSVL.

The rearrangement joins TRBV29-1 to TRBJ2-7, with 7 bases fitting TRBD2. Germline assignment: CDR1 SQVTM and CDR2 ANQGSEA. V shed 8 bases and J 5 bases; nucleotides not matched to a gene: 12. The CDR3 runs 13 residues. The CDR3 DNA is TGCAGCTTGTACGGGGGAGGGTATGACGAGCAGTACTTC. Its protein is CSLYGGGYDEQYF.

This clonotype was counted once. The chain employs TRBV5-1 and TRBJ2-7, with 12 bases lining up with TRBD2. The V gene's germline CDR1 is SGHRS and CDR2 YFSETQ. Trimming at V came to 3 bases and at J to 0 bases, leaving 10 bases not matched to a gene. This CDR3 region has 18 residues. The CDR3 DNA follows: TGCGCCAGCAGCTCCGGACTAGCGGGACCTTTTAGCTCCTACGAGCAGTACTTC. It yields the protein CASSSGLAGPFSSYEQYF.

This clonotype was counted at least ten times. This chain joins TRBV25-1 and TRBJ2-7; the D gene is possibly TRBD1 (6 bases). This CDR3 region has 14 residues. Trimming removed 4 bases from V and 3 bases from J, with 13 bases in between. Germline V CDR1 and CDR2: MGHDK, SYGVNS. CDR3 nucleotides: TGTGCCAGCAGTGGGGACACTGGGGACTACGAGCAGTACTTC. Protein: CASSGDTGDYEQYF.

This chain uses TRBV2 with TRBJ1-2, with D possibly TRBD1 on 6 matching bases. V lost 8 bases, J lost 4 bases, and 20 bases lay in between. Germline V gene sequence: CDR1 SNHLY, CDR2 FYNNEI. CDR3 length: 15 residues. In nucleotides, the CDR3 is TGTGCCAGCGGAGGGGGGGCAGGGCAAGTCTATGGCTACACCTTC. This gives the protein CASGGGAGQVYGYTF.

This rearrangement joins TRBV11-2 to TRBJ1-3; D might be TRBD1 (5 bases). This CDR3 has 15 residues. CDR1 SGHAT and CDR2 FQNNGV come from the germline V gene. The germline V and J ends were trimmed by 4 bases and 2 bases, with 12 bases remaining between them. The chain's CDR3 is CASSSLGGTGNTIYF. For the CDR3, the DNA is TGTGCCAGCAGCTCCCTTGGGGGGACTGGAAACACCATATATTTT.

About this clonotype itself: A much bigger clone sits one base away, suggesting this may be a read error. J is TRBJ1-6 and V is TRBV11-2; the D gene is possibly TRBD1 (6 bases). Trimming removed 3 bases from V and 5 bases from J, with 11 bases in between. The V gene's germline CDR1 is SGHAT and CDR2 FQNNGV. The CDR3 consists of 15 residues. The CDR3 loop is CASSFRTENNSPLHF. In nucleotides, the CDR3 is TGTGCCAGCAGCTTTCGGACAGAGAATAATTCACCCCTCCACTTT.

This clonotype was seen a handful of times. The chain links TRBV7-2 to TRBJ1-6; D is possibly TRBD1 (6 bases). The CDR3 is 15 amino acids. Per the germline V gene, CDR1 is SGHTA and CDR2 is FQGNSA. The V end was cut by 5 bases, the J end by 0 bases, with 8 bases between. For the CDR3, the DNA is TGTGCCAGCAGCACGGGGGCCTCCTATAATTCACCCCTCCACTTT. Encoded protein: CASSTGASYNSPLHF. Supplemented by reference TRBV7-2 and TRBJ1-6, the full variable domain reads GAGVSQSPSNKVTEKGKDVELRCDPISGHTALYWYRQSLGQGLEFLIYFQGNSAPDKSGLPSDRFSAERTGGSVSTLTIQRTQQEDSAVYLCASSTGASYNSPLHFGNGTRLTVT.

In its sample, this clonotype was seen many times. This chain joins TRBV10-3 and TRBJ1-2, with 9 bases that match TRBD1. J gave up 4 bases and V 9 bases, and 12 bases lay outside the gene matches. Germline CDR1 is ENHRY and CDR2 is SYGVKD. The CDR3 contains 15 residues. The CDR3 nucleotides read TGTGCCATTTCCCCTCTAACAGGGGGCGTCTATGGCTACACCTTC. It is translated as CAISPLTGGVYGYTF.

The gene calls are TRBV9 and TRBJ1-1; D is perhaps TRBD1 (5 bases). Trimming stripped 0 bases from V and 6 bases from J, with 12 bases between. The germline CDR1 and CDR2 sequences are SGDLS and YYNGEE. The CDR3 has 14 residues. The CDR3 nucleotides are TGTGCCAGCAGCGTAGGCGAGGGGCGGCCTGAAGCTTTCTTT. Protein: CASSVGEGRPEAFF.

This clonotype appeared a few times. The J gene is TRBJ1-2, the V gene TRBV5-5; D is unclear. V lost 0 bases to trimming and J lost 8 bases, with 23 bases between them. The CDR3 consists of 17 residues. Looked up from germline, CDR1 is SGHKS and CDR2 is YYEKEE (reference sequence). This chain's CDR3 is CASSLGMTDTMAEGYTF. CDR3 DNA sequence: TGTGCCAGCAGCTTGGGGATGACGGATACTATGGCGGAAGGCTACACCTTC.

The V call is TRBV7-9, the J call TRBJ2-5; 9 bases are shared with TRBD2. The J call may not be correct, given that the DNA end is closer to TRBJ2-1. The CDR3 is made up of 15 amino acids. Germline values: CDR1 SEHNR, CDR2 FQNEAQ (reference sequence). CDR3 sequence: CASSFLAGGPGEQFF. CDR3 coding DNA: TGTGCCAGCAGCTTTCTCGCGGGAGGGCCCGGAGAGCAGTTCTTC.

At least ten counts were recorded for this clonotype. The V call is TRBV7-3, the J call TRBJ1-1; D is undetermined. The CDR3 is made up of 13 amino acids. The germline V and J ends were trimmed by 6 bases and 0 bases, with 8 bases remaining between them. The germline V gene encodes CDR1 SGHTA and CDR2 FQGTGA. The CDR3: CASRSLMNTEAFF. The CDR3 DNA reads as TGTGCCAGCAGGTCCCTGATGAACACTGAAGCTTTCTTT.

J is TRBJ1-5 and V is TRBV2; 8 nucleotides match TRBD1. The CDR3 sequence is 18 residues long. Germline lookup yields CDR1 SNHLY and CDR2 FYNNEI. Losses at the gene ends were 5 bases for V and 4 bases for J; bases not matched to a gene: 16. The CDR3 reads CASSSSGGQGRLNQPQHF. DNA for the CDR3: TGTGCCAGCAGTTCATCAGGCGGACAGGGTAGGCTAAATCAGCCCCAGCATTTT.

The rearrangement joins TRBV14 to TRBJ2-5, with D unclear. CDR3 length: 13 residues. CDR1 and CDR2 from the germline V gene are SGHDN and FVKESK. The V end was cut by 0 bases, the J end by 11 bases, with 13 bases between. The CDR3 region is CASSQDLLDEQYF. As DNA, the CDR3 is TGTGCCAGCAGCCAAGATCTGTTGGATGAGCAGTACTTC.

The sample holds a few counts of this clonotype. CDR3 DNA: TGCAGTGCCCCTGGGCGGGGGGGCCATGCGGCCGGGGAGCTGTTTTTT. This sequence encodes CSAPGRGGHAAGELFF. The chain joins TRBV20-1 to TRBJ2-2; 9 bases align to TRBD2. J lost 6 bases, V lost 6 bases, and 14 bases had no gene match. CDR1 is DFQATT, CDR2 SNEGSKA, per germline (reference sequence). CDR3 length: 16 residues.

At least ten counts were recorded for this clonotype. The chain has TRBV7-9 and TRBJ1-1; D is ambiguous. The CDR3 runs to 13 residues. The germline V and J ends were trimmed by 4 bases and 6 bases, with 12 bases remaining between them. Germline V gene data show CDR1 as SEHNR and CDR2 as FQNEAQ (reference sequence). CDR3 sequence (DNA): TGTGCCAGCAGCTCACCCGCCGATCCTGAAGCTTTCTTT. As protein: CASSSPADPEAFF.

This clonotype appeared many times. CDR3 DNA sequence: TGCAGCGTTGAGGAGGGACCTAACTCCCCGGGTGATGGCTACACCTTC. Protein sequence: CSVEEGPNSPGDGYTF. The gene calls are TRBV29-1 and TRBJ1-2; D possibly corresponds to TRBD1 (5 bases). Germline V gives CDR1 SQVTM, CDR2 ANQGSEA. The CDR3 covers 16 residues. V dropped 3 bases and J dropped 6 bases, with 23 bases sitting between them.

This clonotype occurred a few times. Compared with germline, one end of the junction differs, possibly owing to a read error. The J gene is TRBJ1-5, the V gene TRBV24-1; 10 bases match TRBD1. Germline loops: CDR1 KGHDR, CDR2 SFDVKD. The CDR3 runs 16 residues. The CDR3 region is CASSSGTGVLGQPQHF. In DNA form, the CDR3 reads TGTGCCAGCAGTTCCGGGACAGGGGTGCTTGGTCAGCCCCAGCATTTT.

This rearrangement joins TRBV5-8 to TRBJ2-7, with a weak D call TRBD2 (5 bases). Germline V gene lookup returns CDR1 SGHTS and CDR2 YDEGEE. Trimming removed 2 bases at V and 2 bases at J, with 11 bases between. The CDR3 has 14 amino acids. CDR3 nucleotides: TGTGCCAGCAGCTTAGTCGGGATTACCTACGAGCAGTACTTC. Translated: CASSLVGITYEQYF.

With regard to this clonotype: A much more abundant neighbour one base away suggests this may be a read error. The chain employs TRBV7-9 and TRBJ2-7; the D call may be TRBD1 or TRBD2 (5 bases each). This CDR3 comprises 14 residues. In germline, CDR1 is SEHNR, CDR2 FQNEAQ (reference sequence). Trimming took off 5 bases at V and 10 bases at J, with 21 bases between the two ends. CDR3 nucleotide sequence: TGTGCCAGCAGCCTCGGGGCCCAGGAAGAGATCCAGTACTTC. This encodes CASSLGAQEEIQYF.

The table lists this clonotype with many counts. The J gene is TRBJ1-1, the V gene TRBV7-6; no reliable D call. This CDR3 contains 12 residues. Trimming pared 10 bases from V and 0 bases from J, leaving 9 bases between. From germline, CDR1 is SGHVS and CDR2 FNYEAQ. The CDR3 here is CATSAVNTEAFF. The DNA for the CDR3 is TGTGCCACAAGTGCCGTGAACACTGAAGCTTTCTTT. Filled out from reference TRBV7-6 and TRBJ1-1, the complete variable domain reads GAGVSQSPRYKVTKRGQDVALRCDPISGHVSLYWYRQALGQGPEFLTYFNYEAQQDKSGLPNDRFSAERPEGSISTLTIQRTEQRDSAMYRCATSAVNTEAFFGQGTRLTVV.

This clonotype was seen at least ten times. The chain links TRBV7-9 to TRBJ2-6, with D hard to call. Germline values: CDR1 SEHNR, CDR2 FQNEAQ (reference sequence). V was pared by 0 bases and J by 0 bases, with 9 bases between. The CDR3 contains 17 residues. The CDR3 DNA follows: TGTGCCAGCAGCTTAGCGATTCCGGTCTCTGGGGCCAACGTCCTGACTTTC. It codes for CASSLAIPVSGANVLTF.

This clonotype was seen at least ten times. This chain connects TRBV19 to TRBJ1-6; D might be TRBD1 (5 bases). V lost 5 bases to trimming and J lost 7 bases, with 12 bases between them. Germline CDR1 LNHDA, CDR2 SQIVND (reference sequence). The CDR3 length is 14 residues. CDR3 sequence reads: CASSRGSGNSPLHF. The CDR3 bases are TGTGCCAGTAGTCGGGGGTCGGGAAATTCACCCCTCCACTTT.

This chain links TRBV20-1 with TRBJ1-2, with TRBD1 matching 8 bases. The length of the CDR3 is 15 residues. Germline CDR1 DFQATT, CDR2 SNEGSKA (reference sequence). J gave up 4 bases and V 3 bases, and 10 bases lay outside the gene matches. CDR3 in amino acids: CSASSGRGLSYGYTF. The DNA of the CDR3 is TGCAGTGCTAGCTCCGGCAGGGGGCTGAGCTATGGCTACACCTTC.

This sequence joins TRBV10-2 and TRBJ2-7; perhaps D is TRBD1 or TRBD2 (6 bases each). The CDR3 has 15 amino acids. CDR1 is WSHSY, CDR2 SAAADI, per germline. Trimming took off 0 bases at V and 1 base at J, with 10 bases between the two ends. The CDR3 sequence is CASSESGGNSYEQYF. As DNA, the CDR3 is TGCGCCAGCAGTGAGTCAGGGGGGAATTCCTACGAGCAGTACTTC.